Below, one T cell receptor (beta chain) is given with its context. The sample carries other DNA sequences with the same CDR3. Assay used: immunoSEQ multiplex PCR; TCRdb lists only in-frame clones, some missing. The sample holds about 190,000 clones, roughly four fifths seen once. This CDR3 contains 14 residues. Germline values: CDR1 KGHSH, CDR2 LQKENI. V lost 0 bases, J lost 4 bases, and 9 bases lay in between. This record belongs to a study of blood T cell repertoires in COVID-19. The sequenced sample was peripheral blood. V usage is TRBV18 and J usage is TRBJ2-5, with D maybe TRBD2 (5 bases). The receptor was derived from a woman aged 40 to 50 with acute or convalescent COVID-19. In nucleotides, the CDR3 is TGTGCCAGCTCACCACCGGGGAGTGGAGAGACCCAGTACTTC. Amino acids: CASSPPGSGETQYF.